The T cell receptor beta chain under discussion was sequenced for a study of T cells after yellow fever vaccination. Findings and limits, study-wide: Reappearance after the booster was seen for most primary-vaccination clones, at 96% CD4 and 80% to 90% CD8.

The CDR3 is made up of 15 amino acids. With V trimmed by 7 bases and J by 3 bases, 9 bases remained unmatched. Per germline, CDR1 SGHRS and CDR2 YFSETQ. This clonotype was seen many times. What it binds is not known. TCRdb independently ran MiXCR on the 5' RACE reads; one entry per CDR3 protein. The sample holds 140,000 to 150,000 distinct CDR3 sequences, under 8% seen once. The chain combines TRBV5-1 with TRBJ2-1, with 8 positions matching TRBD2. This clonotype originated in a man aged 30 to 45 who received the YFV17D yellow fever vaccine. This specimen consisted of CD4+ T cells sorted from PBMCs, obtained 10 days after the yellow fever booster vaccination. The CDR3 protein is CASAGTGGDYNEQFF. In DNA, the CDR3 is TGCGCCAGCGCAGGGACCGGGGGGGACTACAATGAGCAGTTCTTC.